This T cell receptor beta chain is from a study of cytomegalovirus exposure and HLA in healthy donors. Germline assignment: CDR1 MNHNS and CDR2 SASEGT. The CDR3 is 15 residues long. Trimming stripped 0 bases from V and 0 bases from J, with 9 bases between. These donors counted as nominally healthy when sampled, but unrecorded immune exposures were likely. PCR amplification relied on 60 Vbeta primers (plus 13 Jbeta primers). Only in-frame clones appear in the TCRdb table, and some are missing; sequencing was by immunoSEQ multiplex PCR. Here the sample spans roughly 130,000 clones, roughly 88% being singletons.

V is TRBV6-1 and J is TRBJ2-7; D not resolved. Material for sequencing was PBMCs. The sequence was collected from a boy between 10 and 17 years old in good health and CMV-seronegative. CDR3 bases: TGTGCCAGCAGTGAAGCGTCGAGGAGCTCCTACGAGCAGTACTTC. It is translated as CASSEASRSSYEQYF.